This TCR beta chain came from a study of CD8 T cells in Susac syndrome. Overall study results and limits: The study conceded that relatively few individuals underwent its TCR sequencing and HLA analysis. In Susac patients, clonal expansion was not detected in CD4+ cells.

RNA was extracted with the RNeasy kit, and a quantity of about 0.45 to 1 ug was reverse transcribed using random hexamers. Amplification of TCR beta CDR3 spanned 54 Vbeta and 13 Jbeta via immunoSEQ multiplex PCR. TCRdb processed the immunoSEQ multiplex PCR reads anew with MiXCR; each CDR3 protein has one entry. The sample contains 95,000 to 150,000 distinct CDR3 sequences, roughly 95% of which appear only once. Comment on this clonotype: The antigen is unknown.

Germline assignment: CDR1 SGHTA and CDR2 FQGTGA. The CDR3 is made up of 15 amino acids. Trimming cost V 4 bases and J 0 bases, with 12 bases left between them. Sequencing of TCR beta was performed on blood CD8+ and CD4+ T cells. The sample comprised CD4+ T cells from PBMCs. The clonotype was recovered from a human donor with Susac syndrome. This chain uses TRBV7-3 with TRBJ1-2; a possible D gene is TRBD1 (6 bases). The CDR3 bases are TGTGCCAGCAGCTCGTATGACAGGTCTAACTATGGCTACACCTTC. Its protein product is CASSSYDRSNYGYTF. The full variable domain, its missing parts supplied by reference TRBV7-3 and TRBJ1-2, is GAGVSQTPSNKVTEKGKYVELRCDPISGHTALYWYRQSLGQGPEFLIYFQGTGAADDSGLPNDRFFAVRPEGSVSTLKIQRTERGDSAVYLCASSSYDRSNYGYTFGSGTRLTVV.